The 15 T cell receptor beta chains below come from one sample, sequenced in a study of shared clonotypes between healthy human individuals (dated by TCRdb to 2018 to 2020). The library was obtained by the immunoSEQ multiplex PCR assay. Not all clones reach the TCRdb copy of this immuneACCESS table, which keeps in-frame sequences only. Checked studies attribute under half of the gap to unresolved V genes and leave the rest unexplained. The sample table contains more than 1 million clones; only one count was recorded for roughly 74% of them. Clones ranked in the top ten supply approximately 0.52% of the sample. The sample was memory CD4+ T cells from PBMCs. The cell subset or site label here, explained by the study, means: CD45RA-negative fraction. These receptors all come from a man between 18 and 35 years old in good health. Some clones in this sample may be carry-over from other donors' samples.

This clone was counted a few times. CDR3 amino acids: CATALAGVTDTQYF. DNA for the CDR3: TGTGCCACCGCACTAGCGGGTGTCACAGATACGCAGTATTTT. The V and J genes are TRBV2 and TRBJ2-3; 9 bases match TRBD2. The CDR3 runs to 14 residues. V shed 10 bases, J shed 2 bases, and the junction held 7 bases outside the gene matches. Germline CDR1 is SNHLY and CDR2 is FYNNEI.

With regard to this clone: At the DNA level, this CDR3 is encoded by other sequences in the same sample as well. The V and J genes are TRBV27 and TRBJ1-5; 9 nucleotides agree with TRBD1. CDR3 length equals 14 residues. V was pared by 5 bases and J by 10 bases, with 9 bases of the junction left unmatched. Germline V gene data show CDR1 as MNHEY and CDR2 as SMNVEV (reference sequence). The CDR3: CASSPRDRVQPQHF. In DNA, the CDR3 is TGTGCCAGCAGTCCACGGGACAGGGTACAACCCCAGCATTTT.

The J gene is TRBJ2-4, the V gene TRBV5-1; D is unresolved. Per the germline V gene, CDR1 is SGHRS and CDR2 is YFSETQ. This CDR3 contains 13 residues. V lost 0 bases, J lost 8 bases, and 9 bases lay in between. The CDR3 region is CASSLGSMDIQYF. The DNA for the CDR3 is TGCGCCAGCAGCTTGGGGAGTATGGACATTCAGTACTTC.

The J gene is TRBJ1-3, the V gene TRBV5-1, with 7 bases that match TRBD1. The J segment lost 4 bases and the V segment lost 4 bases, leaving 8 bases of the junction unmatched. The CDR3 is 15 residues long. The V gene's germline CDR1 is SGHRS and CDR2 YFSETQ. The CDR3, as DNA: TGCGCCAGCAGCCGTGAGGGACAGAGAGGAAACACCATATATTTT. This sequence encodes CASSREGQRGNTIYF.

J is TRBJ1-1 and V is TRBV5-1, with D possibly TRBD1 on 6 matching bases. The germline CDR1 and CDR2 sequences are SGHRS and YFSETQ. This CDR3 region has 15 residues. V lost 0 bases, J lost 5 bases, and 14 bases lay in between. The CDR3 sequence: CASSLGSRGRTEAFF. CDR3 nucleotides: TGCGCCAGCAGCTTGGGTTCCAGGGGCCGGACTGAAGCTTTCTTT.

V gene TRBV4-1 combines with J gene TRBJ2-5; D not certain. The CDR3 consists of 15 residues. V shed 3 bases and J shed 2 bases, with 13 bases lying between them. CDR1 and CDR2 from the germline V gene are MGHRA and YSYEKL. This CDR3 is CASSQLGPIQETQYF. The DNA of the CDR3 is TGCGCCAGCAGCCAGCTTGGTCCTATTCAAGAGACCCAGTACTTC.

The chain combines TRBV27 with TRBJ2-5, with TRBD2 matching 8 bases. Trimming cost V 7 bases and J 2 bases; bases outside gene matches: 12. CDR1 is MNHEY, CDR2 SMNVEV, per germline (reference sequence). This CDR3 has 16 amino acids. The CDR3 spells CASTYRTSGDQETQYF. The CDR3 DNA follows: TGTGCCAGCACCTATCGAACTAGCGGAGATCAAGAGACCCAGTACTTC.

For the CDR3, the DNA is TGTGCCAGCAGGAAACAGGGGGCGCATGAGCAGTTCTTC. This gives the protein CASRKQGAHEQFF. The V and J genes are TRBV28 and TRBJ2-1, with 9 bases that match TRBD1. The J segment lost 8 bases and the V segment lost 6 bases, leaving 5 bases of the junction unmatched. Germline values: CDR1 MDHEN, CDR2 SYDVKM. The CDR3 contains 13 residues.

The gene calls are TRBV7-2 and TRBJ1-1; the match to TRBD1 covers 7 bases. The CDR3 runs to 13 residues. J gave up 4 bases and V 4 bases, and 3 bases lay outside the gene matches. CDR1 is SGHTA and CDR2 is FQGNSA in the germline V gene. The CDR3 coding sequence is TGTGCCAGCAGCTCGACAGGGTCCACTGAAGCTTTCTTT. Translated: CASSSTGSTEAFF. Full variable domain (remainder filled in from reference TRBV7-2 and TRBJ1-1): GAGVSQSPSNKVTEKGKDVELRCDPISGHTALYWYRQSLGQGLEFLIYFQGNSAPDKSGLPSDRFSAERTGGSVSTLTIQRTQQEDSAVYLCASSSTGSTEAFFGQGTRLTVV.

The V and J genes are TRBV4-1 and TRBJ1-2; D not certain. This CDR3 spans 14 amino acids. Trimming removed 0 bases at V and 0 bases at J, with 5 bases between. Germline CDR1 reads MGHRA; CDR2 reads YSYEKL. CDR3 coding DNA: TGCGCCAGCAGCCAAGATTGGTCTAACTATGGCTACACCTTC. Its protein product is CASSQDWSNYGYTF.

V usage is TRBV30 and J usage is TRBJ2-3, with 10 bases that match TRBD1. Germline V lookup: CDR1 GTSNPN, CDR2 SVGIG (reference sequence). The CDR3 consists of 15 residues. V lost 5 bases, J lost 2 bases, and 7 bases stayed unmatched. The CDR3 nucleotides read TGTGCCTGGGGGACAGGGGTTAGCAACACAGATACGCAGTATTTT. Residues: CAWGTGVSNTDTQYF.

The J gene is TRBJ1-1, the V gene TRBV19; possible D gene TRBD1, 6 bases. The germline V gene has CDR1 LNHDA and CDR2 SQIVND (reference sequence). This CDR3 comprises 15 residues. V was clipped by 2 bases and J by 5 bases, with 15 bases between them. CDR3 sequence reads: CASSIRSGGHTEAFF. Here the CDR3 DNA reads TGTGCCAGTAGTATAAGGAGCGGGGGGCATACTGAAGCTTTCTTT.

This clone has at least ten counts. The chain employs TRBV7-2 and TRBJ2-7; the match to TRBD1 covers 9 bases. Germline V lookup: CDR1 SGHTA, CDR2 FQGNSA. V was clipped by 5 bases and J by 7 bases; unmatched bases: 9. There are 14 residues in the CDR3. CDR3 coding DNA: TGTGCCAGCAGCAGACAGGGGGTGGAAGGGGAGCAGTACTTC. Translation gives CASSRQGVEGEQYF.

The chain links TRBV14 to TRBJ1-3; unclear D gene. CDR3 length: 13 amino acids. CDR1 is SGHDN, CDR2 FVKESK, per germline. Trimming cost V 1 base and J 4 bases, with 5 bases left between them. CDR3 sequence reads: CASSQGQGNTIYF. The CDR3 DNA is TGTGCCAGCAGCCAAGGACAAGGAAACACCATATATTTT.

The genes are TRBV27 and TRBJ1-1, with TRBD1 matching 7 bases. This CDR3 spans 15 amino acids. Germline V gives CDR1 MNHEY, CDR2 SMNVEV (reference sequence). After removal of 5 bases from V and 2 bases from J, the junction contained 8 bases not matched to a gene. CDR3 region: CASSLLTGRNTEAFF. Here the CDR3 DNA reads TGTGCCAGCAGTCTTCTGACAGGGCGTAACACTGAAGCTTTCTTT.